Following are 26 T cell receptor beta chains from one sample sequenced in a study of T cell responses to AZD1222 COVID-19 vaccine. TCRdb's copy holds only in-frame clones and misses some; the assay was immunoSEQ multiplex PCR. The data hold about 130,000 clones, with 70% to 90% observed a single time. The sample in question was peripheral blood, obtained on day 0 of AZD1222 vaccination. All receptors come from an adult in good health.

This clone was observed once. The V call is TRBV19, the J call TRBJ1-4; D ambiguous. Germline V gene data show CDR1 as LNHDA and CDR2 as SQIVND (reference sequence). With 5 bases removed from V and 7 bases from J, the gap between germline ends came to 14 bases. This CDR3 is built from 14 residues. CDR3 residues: CASSPTHRGEKLFF. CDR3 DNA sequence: TGTGCCAGTAGTCCCACCCATCGGGGTGAAAAACTGTTTTTT.

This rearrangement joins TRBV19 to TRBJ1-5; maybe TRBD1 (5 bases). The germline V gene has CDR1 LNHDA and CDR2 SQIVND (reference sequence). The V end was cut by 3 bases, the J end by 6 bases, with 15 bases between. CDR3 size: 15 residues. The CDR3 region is CASSMYLGGGQPQHF. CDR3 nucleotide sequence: TGTGCCAGTAGTATGTATTTGGGCGGGGGTCAGCCCCAGCATTTT.

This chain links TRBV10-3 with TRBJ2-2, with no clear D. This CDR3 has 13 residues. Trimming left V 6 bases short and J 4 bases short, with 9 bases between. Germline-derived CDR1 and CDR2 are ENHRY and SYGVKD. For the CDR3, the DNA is TGTGCCATCAGCCGAGATGCCACCGGGGAGCTGTTTTTT. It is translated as CAISRDATGELFF.

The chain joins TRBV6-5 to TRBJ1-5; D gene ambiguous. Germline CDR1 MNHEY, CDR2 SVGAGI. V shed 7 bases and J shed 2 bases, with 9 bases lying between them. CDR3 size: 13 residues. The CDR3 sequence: CASKQNRNQPQHF. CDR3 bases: TGTGCCAGCAAACAGAATCGCAATCAGCCCCAGCATTTT.

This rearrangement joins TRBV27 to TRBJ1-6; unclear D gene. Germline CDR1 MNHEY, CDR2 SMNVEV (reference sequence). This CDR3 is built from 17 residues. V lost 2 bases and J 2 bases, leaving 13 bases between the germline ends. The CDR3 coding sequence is TGTGCCAGCAGTTTAAGGGTTTCGAGCACCTATAATTCACCCCTCCACTTT. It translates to CASSLRVSSTYNSPLHF.

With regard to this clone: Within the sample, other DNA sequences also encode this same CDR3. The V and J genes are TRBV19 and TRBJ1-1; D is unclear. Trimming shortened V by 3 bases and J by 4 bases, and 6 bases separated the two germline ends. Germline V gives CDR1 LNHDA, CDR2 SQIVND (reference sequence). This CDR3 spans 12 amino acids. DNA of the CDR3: TGTGCCAGTAGTATGGGTGGCACTGAAGCTTTCTTT. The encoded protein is CASSMGGTEAFF.

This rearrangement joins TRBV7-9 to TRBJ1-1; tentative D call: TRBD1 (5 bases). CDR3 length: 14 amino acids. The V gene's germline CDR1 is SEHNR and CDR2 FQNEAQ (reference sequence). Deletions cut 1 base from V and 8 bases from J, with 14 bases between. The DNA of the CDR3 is TGTGCCAGCAGCTTAGTTCAGGGCGGGAAAGAAGCTTTCTTT. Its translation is CASSLVQGGKEAFF. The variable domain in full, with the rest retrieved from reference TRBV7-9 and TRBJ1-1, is DTGVSQNPRHKITKRGQNVTFRCDPISEHNRLYWYRQTLGQGPEFLTYFQNEAQLEKSRLLSDRFSAERPKGSFSTLEIQRTEQGDSAMYLCASSLVQGGKEAFFGQGTRLTVV.

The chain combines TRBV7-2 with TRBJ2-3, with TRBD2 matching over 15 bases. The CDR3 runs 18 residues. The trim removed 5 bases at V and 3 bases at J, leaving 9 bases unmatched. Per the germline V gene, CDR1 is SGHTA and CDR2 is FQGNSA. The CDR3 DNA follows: TGTGCCAGCAGCAAAAGGGTCGGGACTAGCGGGAGGACAGATACGCAGTATTTT. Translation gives CASSKRVGTSGRTDTQYF.

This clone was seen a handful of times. The CDR3 DNA is TGTGCCAGCAGTCCCTGGGGGGGCCAGAATGAAAAACTGTTTTTT. As protein: CASSPWGGQNEKLFF. V gene TRBV28 combines with J gene TRBJ1-4, with a tentative D call TRBD1 (6 bases). Looked up from germline, CDR1 is MDHEN and CDR2 is SYDVKM. Trimming left V 5 bases short and J 5 bases short, with 15 bases between. The CDR3 has 15 residues.

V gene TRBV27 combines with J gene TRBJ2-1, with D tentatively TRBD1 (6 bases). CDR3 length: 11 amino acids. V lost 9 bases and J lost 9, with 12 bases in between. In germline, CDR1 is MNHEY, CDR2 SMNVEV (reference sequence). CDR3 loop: CARVGTTEQFF. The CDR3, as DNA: TGTGCCAGAGTAGGGACAACTGAGCAGTTCTTC.

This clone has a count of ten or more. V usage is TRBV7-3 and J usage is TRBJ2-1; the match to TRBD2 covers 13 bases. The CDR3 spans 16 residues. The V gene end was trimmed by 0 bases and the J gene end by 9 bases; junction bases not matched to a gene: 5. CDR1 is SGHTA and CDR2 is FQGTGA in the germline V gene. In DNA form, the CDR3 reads TGTGCCAGCAGCTTAACACTAGCGGGGGGGCCCGGTGAGCAGTTCTTC. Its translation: CASSLTLAGGPGEQFF.

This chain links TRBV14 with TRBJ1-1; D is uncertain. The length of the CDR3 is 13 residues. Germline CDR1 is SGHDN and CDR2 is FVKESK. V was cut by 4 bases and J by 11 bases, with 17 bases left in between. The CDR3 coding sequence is TGTGCCAGCAGCCCCCAAGGCTACGGGAAGGCTTTCTTT. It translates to CASSPQGYGKAFF.

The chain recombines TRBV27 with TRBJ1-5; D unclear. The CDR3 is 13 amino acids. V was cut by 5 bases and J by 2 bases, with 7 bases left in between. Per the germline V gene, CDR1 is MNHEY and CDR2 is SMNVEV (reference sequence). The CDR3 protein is CASSTSGNQPQHF. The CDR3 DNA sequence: TGTGCCAGCAGTACTAGCGGCAATCAGCCCCAGCATTTT.

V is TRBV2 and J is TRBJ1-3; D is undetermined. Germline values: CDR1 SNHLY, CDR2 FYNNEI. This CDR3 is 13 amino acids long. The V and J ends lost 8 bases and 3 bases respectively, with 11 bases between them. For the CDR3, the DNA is TGTGCCAGCGCTTCAGGAAATGGAAACACCATATATTTT. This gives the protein CASASGNGNTIYF.

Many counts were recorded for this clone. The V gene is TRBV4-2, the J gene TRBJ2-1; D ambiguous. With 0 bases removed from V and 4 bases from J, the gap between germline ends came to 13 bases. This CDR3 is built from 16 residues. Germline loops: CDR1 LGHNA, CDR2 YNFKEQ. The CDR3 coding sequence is TGTGCCAGCAGCCAAGAGGTAGACTTCTGGTACAATGAGCAGTTCTTC. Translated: CASSQEVDFWYNEQFF.

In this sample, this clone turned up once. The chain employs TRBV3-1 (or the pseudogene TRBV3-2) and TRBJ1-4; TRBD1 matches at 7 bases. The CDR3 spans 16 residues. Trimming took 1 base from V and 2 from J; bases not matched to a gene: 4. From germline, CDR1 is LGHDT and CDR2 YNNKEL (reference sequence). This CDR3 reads CASSQGRGRTNEKLFF. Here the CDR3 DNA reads TGTGCCAGCAGCCAAGGAAGGGGGCGGACTAATGAAAAACTGTTTTTT.

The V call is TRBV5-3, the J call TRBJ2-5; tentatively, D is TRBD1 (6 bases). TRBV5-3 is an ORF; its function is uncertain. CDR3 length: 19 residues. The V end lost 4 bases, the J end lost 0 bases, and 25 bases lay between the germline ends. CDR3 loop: CARSRTSGTKGPYQETQYF. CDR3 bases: TGTGCCAGAAGCAGGACGTCCGGGACAAAAGGCCCGTACCAAGAGACCCAGTACTTC.

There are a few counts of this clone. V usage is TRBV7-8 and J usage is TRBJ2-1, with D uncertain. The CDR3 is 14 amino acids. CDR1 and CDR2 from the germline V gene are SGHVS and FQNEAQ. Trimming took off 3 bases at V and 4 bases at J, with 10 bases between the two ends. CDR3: CASSFSGLYNEQFF. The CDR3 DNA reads TGTGCCAGCAGCTTTTCGGGTTTATACAATGAGCAGTTCTTC.

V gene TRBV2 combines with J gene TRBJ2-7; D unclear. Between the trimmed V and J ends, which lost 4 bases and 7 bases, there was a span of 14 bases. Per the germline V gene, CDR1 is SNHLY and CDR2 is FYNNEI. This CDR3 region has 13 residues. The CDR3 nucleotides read TGTGCCAGCAGTGGCCAGACCATCCGGGAGCAGTACTTC. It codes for CASSGQTIREQYF.

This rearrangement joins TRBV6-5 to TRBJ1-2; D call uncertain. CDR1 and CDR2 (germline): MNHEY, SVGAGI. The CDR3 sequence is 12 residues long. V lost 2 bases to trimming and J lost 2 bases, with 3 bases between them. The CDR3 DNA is TGTGCCAGCAGTTACCAGAACTATGGCTACACCTTC. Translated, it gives CASSYQNYGYTF.

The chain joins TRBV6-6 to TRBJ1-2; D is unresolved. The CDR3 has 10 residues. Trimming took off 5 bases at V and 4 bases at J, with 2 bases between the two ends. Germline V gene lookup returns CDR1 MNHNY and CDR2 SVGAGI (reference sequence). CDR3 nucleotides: TGTGCCAGCAGTACCTATGGCTACACCTTC. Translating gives CASSTYGYTF.

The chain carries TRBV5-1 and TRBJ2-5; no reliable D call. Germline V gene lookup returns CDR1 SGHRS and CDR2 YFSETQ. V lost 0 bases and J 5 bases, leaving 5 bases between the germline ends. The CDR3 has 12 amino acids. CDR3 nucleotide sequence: TGCGCCAGCAGCTTGGGGGTGGAGACCCAGTACTTC. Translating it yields CASSLGVETQYF.

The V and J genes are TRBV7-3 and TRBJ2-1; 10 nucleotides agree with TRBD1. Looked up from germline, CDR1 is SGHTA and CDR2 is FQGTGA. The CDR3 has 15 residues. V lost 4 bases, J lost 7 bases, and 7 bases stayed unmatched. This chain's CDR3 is CASSSAGTGVNEQFF. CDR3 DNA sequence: TGTGCCAGCAGCTCAGCCGGGACAGGGGTTAATGAGCAGTTCTTC.

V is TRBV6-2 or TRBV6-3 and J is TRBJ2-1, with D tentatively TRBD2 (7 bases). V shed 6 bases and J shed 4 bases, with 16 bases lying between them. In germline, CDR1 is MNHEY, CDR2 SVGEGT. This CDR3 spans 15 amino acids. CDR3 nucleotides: TGTGCCAGCAGCATCGGAGGGGGGGGTTACAATGAGCAGTTCTTC. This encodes CASSIGGGGYNEQFF.

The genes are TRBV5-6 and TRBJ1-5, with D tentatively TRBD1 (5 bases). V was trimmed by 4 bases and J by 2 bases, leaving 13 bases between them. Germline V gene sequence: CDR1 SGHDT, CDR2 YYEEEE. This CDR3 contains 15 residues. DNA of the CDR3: TGTGCCAGCAGCCCGTGGGGGATCCGCAATCAGCCCCAGCATTTT. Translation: CASSPWGIRNQPQHF. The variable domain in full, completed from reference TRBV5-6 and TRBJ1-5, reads DAGVTQSPTHLIKTRGQQVTLRCSPKSGHDTVSWYQQALGQGPQFIFQYYEEEERQRGNFPDRFSGHQFPNYSSELNVNALLLGDSALYLCASSPWGIRNQPQHFGDGTRLSIL.

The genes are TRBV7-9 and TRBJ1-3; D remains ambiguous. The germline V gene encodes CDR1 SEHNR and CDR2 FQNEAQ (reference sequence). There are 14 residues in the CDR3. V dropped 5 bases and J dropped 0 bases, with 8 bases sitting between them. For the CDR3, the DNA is TGTGCCAGCAGCCGACTCGGCTCTGGAAACACCATATATTTT. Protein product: CASSRLGSGNTIYF.